Each of the 17 T cell receptor beta chains below was sequenced from the same sample in a study of blood T cell repertoires in COVID-19. Profiled with immunoSEQ multiplex PCR; TCRdb holds only in-frame clones, not every one. The data contain over 150,000 clones, around four fifths of them seen just once; the ten biggest clones take up 3% to 4.5%. The sequencing sample was made of peripheral blood. The origin of the receptors is a woman of 80 years or more with acute or convalescent COVID-19.

This chain connects TRBV19 to TRBJ1-6, with 10 bases fitting TRBD1. Losses at the gene ends were 6 bases for V and 7 bases for J; bases not matched to a gene: 3. Germline-derived CDR1 and CDR2 are LNHDA and SQIVND (reference sequence). The CDR3 has 14 residues. The CDR3 is CASRGTGENSPLHF. DNA for the CDR3: TGTGCCAGTAGGGGGACAGGGGAGAATTCACCCCTCCACTTT.

The chain joins TRBV3-1 (or the pseudogene TRBV3-2) to TRBJ1-5; D gene unclear. The CDR3 has 13 amino acids. In germline, CDR1 is LGHDT, CDR2 YNNKEL (reference sequence). V lost 2 bases, J lost 7 bases, and 9 bases lay in between. CDR3: CASSQQTGQPQHF. CDR3 nucleotides: TGTGCCAGCAGCCAACAAACGGGACAGCCCCAGCATTTT.

J is TRBJ1-1 and V is TRBV7-2, with a tentative D call TRBD1 (5 bases). CDR3 length equals 15 residues. V was clipped by 6 bases and J by 3 bases, with 17 bases between them. Germline CDR1 reads SGHTA; CDR2 reads FQGNSA. The DNA of the CDR3 is TGTGCCAGCAGTTTAAGTCGGGGACTGTACACTGAAGCTTTCTTT. This codes for CASSLSRGLYTEAFF.

The CDR3 loop is CASSRVFNEKLFF. The CDR3 nucleotides read TGTGCCAGCAGCCGGGTATTTAATGAAAAACTGTTTTTT. The chain carries TRBV5-6 and TRBJ1-4, with no clear D. Trimming stripped 4 bases from V and 4 bases from J, with 8 bases between. The length of the CDR3 is 13 residues. Germline loops: CDR1 SGHDT, CDR2 YYEEEE.

The rearrangement joins TRBV18 to TRBJ2-7, with D maybe TRBD2 (5 bases). Germline CDR1 reads KGHSH; CDR2 reads LQKENI. CDR3 length equals 16 residues. Trimming took off 0 bases at V and 3 bases at J, with 15 bases between the two ends. This CDR3 reads CASSPPGNRGSYEQYF. The DNA of the CDR3 is TGTGCCAGCTCACCACCTGGTAACAGAGGGAGCTACGAGCAGTACTTC.

This clone was observed a few times. The chain links TRBV3-1 (or the pseudogene TRBV3-2) to TRBJ1-6; D is unclear. The CDR3 length is 16 residues. Trimming shortened V by 7 bases and J by 0 bases, and 13 bases separated the two germline ends. Germline V gives CDR1 LGHDT, CDR2 YNNKEL (reference sequence). CDR3 loop: CASNLRAGSYNSPLHF. CDR3 nucleotides: TGTGCCAGCAATCTGAGGGCCGGCTCCTATAATTCACCCCTCCACTTT.

The chain carries TRBV28 and TRBJ1-5, with D possibly being TRBD1 (5 bases). Trimming removed 9 bases from V and 4 bases from J, with 13 bases in between. CDR1 MDHEN and CDR2 SYDVKM come from the germline V gene. This CDR3 has 13 residues. The CDR3: CASRGGSNQPQHF. CDR3 nucleotides: TGTGCCAGTCGGGGGGGGTCTAATCAGCCCCAGCATTTT.

This clone was recorded many times. The chain couples TRBV3-1 (or the pseudogene TRBV3-2) to TRBJ1-5; 9 nucleotides align to TRBD1. Trimming took 1 base from V and 5 from J; bases not matched to a gene: 6. The CDR3 has 16 residues. Germline V lookup: CDR1 LGHDT, CDR2 YNNKEL (reference sequence). The CDR3 here is CASSQGGTGWDQPQHF. The DNA for the CDR3 is TGTGCCAGCAGCCAAGGCGGGACAGGGTGGGATCAGCCCCAGCATTTT.

The V call is TRBV18, the J call TRBJ1-1; the D is unclear. This CDR3 comprises 15 residues. CDR1 and CDR2 from the germline V gene are KGHSH and LQKENI. V gave up 2 bases and J gave up 1 base, with 11 bases separating them. The CDR3 DNA is TGTGCCAGCTCACCAAGTAGTTTGTGGAACACTGAAGCTTTCTTT. This codes for CASSPSSLWNTEAFF.

The chain links TRBV15 to TRBJ2-5; 10 positions agree with TRBD1. This CDR3 is 16 amino acids long. Trimming cost V 0 bases and J 5 bases; bases outside gene matches: 6. Germline V lookup: CDR1 LNHNV, CDR2 YYDKDF (reference sequence). CDR3 protein: CATSRERQGAWETQYF. CDR3 DNA sequence: TGTGCCACCAGCAGAGAGAGACAGGGGGCATGGGAGACCCAGTACTTC.

The chain combines TRBV15 with TRBJ1-2, with 9 bases identical to TRBD1. The CDR3 extends over 16 amino acids. The J segment lost 1 base and the V segment lost 1 base, leaving 4 bases of the junction unmatched. Looked up from germline, CDR1 is LNHNV and CDR2 is YYDKDF (reference sequence). Here the CDR3 reads CATSRGGTGINYGYTF. In DNA form, the CDR3 reads TGTGCCACCAGCAGAGGGGGGACAGGGATTAACTATGGCTACACCTTC.

The J gene is TRBJ1-4, the V gene TRBV19; a weak D match, TRBD1 (5 bases). The CDR3 is 15 residues long. The germline V and J ends were trimmed by 4 bases and 9 bases, with 18 bases remaining between them. Germline loops: CDR1 LNHDA, CDR2 SQIVND (reference sequence). CDR3 sequence: CASSKGPSGVQKLFF. The CDR3 nucleotides read TGTGCCAGTAGTAAGGGACCCTCGGGAGTACAAAAACTGTTTTTT.

The chain recombines TRBV6-1 with TRBJ2-7; 7 bases agree with TRBD1. The CDR3 is 16 residues long. CDR1 is MNHNS and CDR2 is SASEGT in the germline V gene. Trimming took 0 bases from V and 2 from J; bases not matched to a gene: 7. CDR3 sequence (DNA): TGTGCCAGCAGTGAAGCGCTACAGGGGAGACCCTACGAGCAGTACTTC. This codes for CASSEALQGRPYEQYF.

The chain employs TRBV5-8 and TRBJ1-3; D is unclear. The ends were cut back, 4 bases at V and 0 bases at J, with 11 bases in the middle. CDR3 length: 15 amino acids. Germline assignment: CDR1 SGHTS and CDR2 YDEGEE. The CDR3 loop reads CASSLTPYSGNTIYF. Here the CDR3 DNA reads TGTGCCAGCAGCCTTACCCCCTACTCTGGAAACACCATATATTTT.

This chain links TRBV3-1 (or the pseudogene TRBV3-2) with TRBJ1-5; D not resolved. Trimming shortened V by 3 bases and J by 7 bases, and 10 bases separated the two germline ends. This CDR3 region has 13 residues. Germline V lookup: CDR1 LGHDT, CDR2 YNNKEL (reference sequence). In DNA form, the CDR3 reads TGTGCCAGCAGCCAGCTCACAGCCCAGCCCCAGCATTTT. Translation gives CASSQLTAQPQHF.

V usage is TRBV6-5 and J usage is TRBJ1-1; weak D call: TRBD1 (6 bases). Germline values: CDR1 MNHEY, CDR2 SVGAGI. The CDR3 loop spans 14 amino acids. The V and J ends lost 9 bases and 6 bases respectively, with 20 bases between them. CDR3 bases: TGTGCCAGTCACAGGGTTCATGCCCAATCTGAAGCTTTCTTT. This encodes CASHRVHAQSEAFF.

Regarding this clone: The sample contains more than one DNA sequence encoding this CDR3. V usage is TRBV20-1 and J usage is TRBJ2-2, with 9 bases fitting TRBD2. The CDR3 has 18 amino acids. Unmatched junction bases numbered 16, after V lost 3 bases and J lost 5 bases. Germline values: CDR1 DFQATT, CDR2 SNEGSKA (reference sequence). The CDR3 region is CSASPPRGGRGRTGELFF. The CDR3 bases are TGCAGTGCTAGTCCTCCGCGGGGGGGCCGGGGGCGAACCGGGGAGCTGTTTTTT.